This is a list of T cell receptor beta chains from one sample in a study of blood T cell repertoires in COVID-19. Produced via immunoSEQ multiplex PCR; TCRdb's table is partial and in-frame only. The sample has hundreds of thousands of clones, 70% to 90% seen once. Sequenced material: PBMCs or T cells enriched from blood (not recorded which). The receptors shown here come from a woman in her fifties or sixties in a cohort exposed to, infected with or recovered from COVID-19 (not recorded which). CDR3s include the opening cysteine and the closing phenylalanine or tryptophan. A D gene is named only where the DNA matches it firmly. Clone sizes are given selectively: once, few, many, or a class where the clone is expanded.

>.|.|TRBJ2-7|TRBV7-9
TGTGCCAGCAGCGCCGGACAGACGTCTACCTACGAGCAGTACTTC
CASSAGQTSTYEQYF
>TRBD2|.|TRBJ2-1|TRBV7-2
TGTGCCAGCAGCCCCCGGACTAGCAATGAGCAGTTCTTC
CASSPRTSNEQFF
>TRBD2|.|TRBJ2-1|TRBV4-1
TGCGCCAGCAGCCAACCCTGGGCTAGCGGGGGCTACAATGAGCAGTTCTTC
CASSQPWASGGYNEQFF
>.|.|TRBJ1-2|TRBV28
TGTGCCAGCAGTCCGGGGGATCCGAGGAGGGCTGGCTACACCTTC
CASSPGDPRRAGYTF
>TRBD1|.|TRBJ2-4|TRBV5-1
TGCGCCAGCAGCGGTACCCCGGGACAGCCTCTGGGGCTAGGCAAAAACATTCAGTACTTC
CASSGTPGQPLGLGKNIQYF
>.|.|TRBJ2-3|TRBV4-2
TGTGCCAGCAGCCAAGATTTGGAAAGGGAGCTGTATTTT
CASSQDLERELYF
>TRBD1|.|TRBJ2-4|TRBV18
TGTGCCAGGGAACAGGGGGCTGGTAACATTCAGTACTTC
CAREQGAGNIQYF
>TRBD1|.|TRBJ1-3|TRBV28
TGTGCCAGCAGCGGACAGGGATTTGGAAACACCATATATTTT
CASSGQGFGNTIYF
>TRBD2|.|TRBJ2-7|TRBV5-1
TGCGCCAGCAGCTTGGGAGGCGGCCTTCCGGGGGGGCTTCTCCACGAGCAGTACTTC
CASSLGGGLPGGLLHEQYF
>.|.|TRBJ2-7|TRBV9
TGTGCCAGCAGCGTAGGGACACCACCCTACGAGCAGTACTTC
CASSVGTPPYEQYF
>TRBD1|.|TRBJ1-1|TRBV19
TGTGCCAGTAGACCGGGACAGGAGAAGAACACTGAAGCTTTCTTT
CASRPGQEKNTEAFF
>TRBD1|.|TRBJ2-7|TRBV19
TGTGCCAGTAGTATCGCAGGGACAGGGGGATCCTACGAGCAGTACTTC
CASSIAGTGGSYEQYF
>TRBD2|.|TRBJ2-3|TRBV7-9
TGTGCCAGCAGCCAACCGGGACTAGCGGGAGATGATACGCAGTATTTT
CASSQPGLAGDDTQYF
>TRBD1|.|TRBJ2-3|TRBV6-1
TGTGCCAGCAGTGAGGTTCCGGGACAGGGACAGTATTTT
CASSEVPGQGQYF
>.|.|TRBJ2-7|TRBV3-1/TRBV3-2
TGTGCCAGCAGCCAAGGTTCGGGTAGCGAGCAGTACTTC
CASSQGSGSEQYF
>.|.|TRBJ1-5|TRBV11-3
TGTGCCAGCAGCTTAGATAGCAAGGATCAGCCCCAGCATTTT
CASSLDSKDQPQHF
>TRBD1|.|TRBJ2-1|TRBV4-1
TGCGCCAGCAGCCGTGGACCGGGACAGGGGGCGAATGAGCAGTTCTTC
CASSRGPGQGANEQFF
>.|few|TRBJ2-4|TRBV6-1
TGTGCCAGCAGTGAAGTAAGCATGGGACAACTTCGGGCCAAAAACATTCAGTACTTC
CASSEVSMGQLRAKNIQYF
>TRBD2|.|TRBJ2-1|TRBV3-1/TRBV3-2
TGTGCCAGCAGCCTGACCGGGACTAAAAACGAGCAGTTCTTC
CASSLTGTKNEQFF
>.|.|TRBJ1-5|TRBV27
TGTGCCAGCAACCGGCGCGGGTTCGGGAATCAGCCCCAGCATTTT
CASNRRGFGNQPQHF
>.|once|TRBJ1-2|TRBV12-3/TRBV12-4
TGTGCCAGCAGTCGGAACTATGGCTACACCTTC
CASSRNYGYTF
>.|.|TRBJ1-1|TRBV5-4
TGTGCCAGCAGCCCCAGAGGTTCCACTGAAGCTTTCTTT
CASSPRGSTEAFF
>TRBD1|.|TRBJ1-5|TRBV27
TGTGCCAGCAGTCCCGGGACAGGGCTCAATCAGCCCCAGCATTTT
CASSPGTGLNQPQHF
>TRBD1|few|TRBJ1-5|TRBV19
TGTGCCAGTAGTACGGGGACAGCATTCAATCAGCCCCAGCATTTT
CASSTGTAFNQPQHF
>TRBD2|.|TRBJ2-2|TRBV4-2
TGTGCCAGCAGCCGACGGGAAGGACTAGCCGGGGAGCTGTTTTTT
CASSRREGLAGELFF
>.|.|TRBJ1-1|TRBV5-1
TGCGCCAGCAGCTTGATCCGGGGCCCCGGGGGAGCTTTCTTT
CASSLIRGPGGAFF
>TRBD1|once|TRBJ1-4|TRBV9
TGTGCCAGCAGCGGCGACAGGGGGCAGGGTAATGAAAAACTGTTTTTT
CASSGDRGQGNEKLFF
>.|.|TRBJ1-5|TRBV7-8
TGTGCCAGCAGCTCCCCCCCCCGGGGCGGGATGACGCAGCCCCAGCATTTT
CASSSPPRGGMTQPQHF
>TRBD1|.|TRBJ1-2|TRBV24-1
TGTGCCACCAGTGACGTACAGGGGTATGGGGGCTACACCTTC
CATSDVQGYGGYTF
>.|.|TRBJ2-7|TRBV3-1/TRBV3-2
TGTGCCAGCAGCCAAGGCGGATACGAGCAGTACTTC
CASSQGGYEQYF
>TRBD1|.|TRBJ2-7|TRBV7-2
TGTGCCAGCAGCCCTACACCGGGACAGGGCTACGAGCAGTACTTC
CASSPTPGQGYEQYF
>.|.|TRBJ2-5|TRBV18
TGTGCCAGCTCACCACCGCCCCGGGGAGAGACCCAGTACTTC
CASSPPPRGETQYF
>TRBD2|.|TRBJ2-7|TRBV6-6
TGTGCCAGCAGTTACACGGGAGGGCCGGGACACGAGCAGTACTTC
CASSYTGGPGHEQYF
>.|.|TRBJ2-7|TRBV5-1
TGCGCCAGCAGCTTGGAAGGGGTGTCCTACGAGCAGTACTTC
CASSLEGVSYEQYF
>.|.|TRBJ1-5|TRBV5-1
TGCGCCAGCAGCTTGGCAGGGGTGGGGAATCAGCCCCAGCATTTT
CASSLAGVGNQPQHF
>TRBD2|.|TRBJ2-7|TRBV7-9
TGTGCCAGCAGCTTAGGGGCCAAGCGGGACCTACCCTACGAGCAGTACTTC
CASSLGAKRDLPYEQYF
>TRBD1|.|TRBJ1-2|TRBV2
TGTGCCAGCAGTCTCAGGGGGGCAAGTGGCTACACCTTC
CASSLRGASGYTF
>.|.|TRBJ1-5|TRBV2
TGTGCCAGCAGTGAGCTTGGGCCGCCCCAGCATTTT
CASSELGPPQHF
>TRBD2|.|TRBJ2-1|TRBV28
TGTGCCAGCAGGGGACTAGGGGGAGGGGGAGAGCAGTTCTTC
CASRGLGGGGEQFF